The rows below give T cell receptor beta chains drawn from one sample of a study of response to subunit inactivated influenza vaccine. TCRdb itself ran the RT-PCR reads through MiXCR, one entry per CDR3 protein. The profile shows approximately 530,000 distinct CDR3 sequences, around 7.9% of them singletons. The material was PBMCs from blood, obtained roughly 24 months after vaccination. These receptors came from a man aged 50-75 years who received an inactivated influenza vaccine. Each CDR3 is given with its conserved first and last residue. A D gene is named only where the DNA matches it firmly. Clone size, where shown, is once, few, many, or a class for clones that have expanded.

clone_size	v_call	j_call	d_call	cdr3_nt	cdr3_aa
few	TRBV7-8	TRBJ2-3	-	TGTGCCAGCATGGATCTTAGAGATACGCAGTATTTT	CASMDLRDTQYF
few	TRBV10-3	TRBJ1-2	-	TGTGCCATCAGTGACAGGGTCGCGGCTAACTATGGCTACACCTTC	CAISDRVAANYGYTF
-	TRBV12-3/TRBV12-4	TRBJ2-1	TRBD1	TGTGCCAGCAGTTACCGGGACAGGGTGGGTGAGCAGTTCTTC	CASSYRDRVGEQFF
few	TRBV28	TRBJ1-5	-	TGTGCCAGCAGTTCCGGGGGGGCTGGAAATCAGCCCCAGCATTTT	CASSSGGAGNQPQHF
few	TRBV6-1	TRBJ2-6	TRBD1	TGTGCCAGCAGTAAGGACAGGGGGCTCTCCTCTGGGGCCAACGTCCTGACTTTC	CASSKDRGLSSGANVLTF
many	TRBV4-3	TRBJ2-4	TRBD2	TGCGCCAGCAGTCCGACTAGCGGGGGAGCAAACATTCAGTACTTC	CASSPTSGGANIQYF
-	TRBV7-2	TRBJ1-2	-	TGTGCCAGCAGCTCGGGCATGGGGGGAGGCTATGGCTACACCTTC	CASSSGMGGGYGYTF
many	TRBV6-2/TRBV6-3	TRBJ2-6	-	TGTGCCAGTAGTACGACAGGGGCCAACGTCCTGACTTTC	CASSTTGANVLTF
-	TRBV6-2/TRBV6-3	TRBJ2-2	TRBD1	TGTGCCAGCAGTTACTCGACAGGGGGCGGGGAGCTGTTTTTT	CASSYSTGGGELFF
-	TRBV5-1	TRBJ1-3	TRBD1	TGCGCCAGCAGCATTAATACAGGGGGCGGAAACACCATATATTTT	CASSINTGGGNTIYF
-	TRBV20-1	TRBJ2-7	-	TGCAGTGCTAGTAAGAAGGGGCGAACCTACGAGCAGTACTTC	CSASKKGRTYEQYF
many	TRBV5-1	TRBJ2-7	TRBD1	TGTGCCAGCAGCCCCGGACAGGGTGCCTACGAGCAGTACTTC	CASSPGQGAYEQYF
many	TRBV18	TRBJ2-6	-	TGTGCCAGCTCACCACCCGGGGCTGGGGCCAACGTCCTGACTTTC	CASSPPGAGANVLTF
many	TRBV6-2/TRBV6-3	TRBJ1-5	-	TGTGCCAGCAAGAACACAGGAACCCGCAATCAGCCCCAGCATTTT	CASKNTGTRNQPQHF
many	TRBV4-1	TRBJ2-3	TRBD1	TGCGCCAGCAGCCCCTGGACAGGAGGAACAGATACGCAGTATTTT	CASSPWTGGTDTQYF
many	TRBV24-1	TRBJ2-2	TRBD1	TGTGCCACCAGTGATTTGAGGTTTGGGACAGGGGGCTTCACCGGGGAGCTGTTTTTT	CATSDLRFGTGGFTGELFF
many	TRBV29-1	TRBJ2-1	-	TGCAGCGCCCGCGGGACGAGGGCCTACAATGAGCAGTTCTTC	CSARGTRAYNEQFF
-	TRBV28	TRBJ2-2	-	TGTGCCAGCACCCGGGAGCCCGGGGAGCTGTTTTTT	CASTREPGELFF
few	TRBV30	TRBJ2-7	-	TGTGCCTGGAGTGAGAACACCTACGAGCAGTACTTC	CAWSENTYEQYF
-	TRBV5-1	TRBJ2-4	-	TGCGCCAGCAGCTTGGGTGGCAGCCCTTTCAACATTCAGTACTTC	CASSLGGSPFNIQYF
many	TRBV10-3	TRBJ2-1	-	TGTGCCATCAGTGGGCACACTCCTAACGACAATGAGCAGTTCTTC	CAISGHTPNDNEQFF
-	TRBV7-2	TRBJ2-4	TRBD1	TGTGCCACCCGGGACAGGGCGAGCATTCAGTACTTC	CATRDRASIQYF